A selection of T cell receptor beta chains follows, all from one sample in a study of shared clonotypes between healthy human individuals. The data were produced by immunoSEQ multiplex PCR, yet TCRdb's version contains in-frame clones alone and is incomplete. Here the sample spans about 2.1 million clones, roughly 95% being singletons. The specimen was naive CD8+ T cells from PBMCs. The receptor set was obtained from a man in his late teens or twenties in good health. Some clones in this sample may be carry-over from other donors' samples. Each CDR3 is given with its conserved first and last residue. The D gene is left open where the match is weak. Expanded clones are given a class, and other clones once, few, many or no size at all.

clone size	V gene	D gene	J gene	CDR3 protein	CDR3 DNA
-	TRBV28	-	TRBJ1-5	CASSLIQAVQPQHF	TGTGCCAGCAGTTTGATCCAGGCCGTTCAGCCCCAGCATTTT
-	TRBV21-1	-	TRBJ1-4	CASSTLLNTNEKLFF	TGTGCCAGCAGCACCTTGTTGAATACTAATGAAAAACTGTTTTTT
-	TRBV29-1	-	TRBJ2-5	CSVSRKQGQETQYF	TGCAGCGTTAGCCGGAAACAGGGCCAAGAGACCCAGTACTTC
-	TRBV9	-	TRBJ1-4	CASTDGGAEKLFF	TGTGCCAGCACCGACGGAGGGGCGGAAAAACTGTTTTTT
-	TRBV4-3	-	TRBJ1-5	CASSQEIGNQPQHF	TGCGCCAGCAGCCAAGAAATAGGGAACCAGCCCCAGCATTTT
-	TRBV7-9	-	TRBJ2-1	CASSLVEHNEQFF	TGTGCCAGCAGCTTAGTCGAGCATAATGAGCAGTTCTTC
once	TRBV27	TRBD2	TRBJ2-7	CASSFGAGSLVEQYF	TGTGCCAGCAGTTTCGGAGCGGGGTCCCTCGTCGAGCAGTACTTC
-	TRBV9	TRBD2	TRBJ2-7	CASSVGRLAGPQYEQYF	TGTGCCAGCAGCGTAGGTCGACTAGCGGGTCCCCAATACGAGCAGTACTTC
-	TRBV9	TRBD2	TRBJ2-1	CASSVGTSEQFF	TGTGCCAGCAGCGTAGGGACTAGCGAGCAGTTCTTC
once	TRBV4-3	-	TRBJ2-7	CASSQDRDKYEQYF	TGCGCCAGCAGCCAAGACCGGGACAAGTACGAGCAGTACTTC
-	TRBV28	-	TRBJ2-1	CASTLWGGVGENEQFF	TGTGCCAGCACCCTGTGGGGTGGGGTAGGGGAGAATGAGCAGTTCTTC
-	TRBV2	-	TRBJ2-3	CASLRVTDTQYF	TGTGCCAGCTTAAGGGTCACAGATACGCAGTATTTT
-	TRBV28	TRBD2	TRBJ2-1	CASSAPTSGRMNEQFF	TGTGCCAGCAGTGCGCCGACTAGCGGGAGAATGAATGAGCAGTTCTTC
-	TRBV5-1	-	TRBJ1-3	CASSLGTTGGSGNTIYF	TGCGCCAGCAGCTTGGGGACGACAGGAGGGTCTGGAAACACCATATATTTT
-	TRBV6-1	-	TRBJ1-5	CASSESLRFVSQPQHF	TGTGCCAGCAGTGAAAGTTTGAGATTTGTCAGTCAGCCCCAGCATTTT
-	TRBV4-3	-	TRBJ1-1	CASSPRGVTEAFF	TGCGCCAGCAGCCCAAGGGGGGTCACTGAAGCTTTCTTT
once	TRBV13	-	TRBJ1-2	CASSEGGSGYTF	TGTGCCAGCAGCGAAGGGGGTTCTGGCTACACCTTC
-	TRBV29-1	-	TRBJ2-1	CSVVWGWDEQFF	TGCAGCGTTGTGTGGGGTTGGGATGAGCAGTTCTTC
-	TRBV5-8	-	TRBJ2-7	CASSLGLPYEQYF	TGTGCCAGCAGCTTGGGGCTCCCCTACGAGCAGTACTTC
-	TRBV27	TRBD2	TRBJ2-1	CASSILAGGGNEQFF	TGTGCCAGCAGTATACTAGCGGGAGGGGGCAATGAGCAGTTCTTC
-	TRBV2	-	TRBJ1-5	CASRADLDDNQPQHF	TGTGCCAGCAGGGCGGACCTGGATGACAATCAGCCCCAGCATTTT
-	TRBV28	-	TRBJ1-1	CASSLRGGMDTEAFF	TGTGCCAGCAGTTTACGGGGGGGCATGGACACTGAAGCTTTCTTT
-	TRBV5-6	TRBD2	TRBJ2-7	CASSLDGRWEQYF	TGTGCCAGCAGCTTGGACGGGAGGTGGGAGCAGTACTTC
few	TRBV30	-	TRBJ1-1	CAWSLNTEAFF	TGTGCCTGGAGTCTGAACACTGAAGCTTTCTTT
-	TRBV7-9	-	TRBJ1-1	CASSLVVPNTEAFF	TGTGCCAGCAGCTTAGTTGTACCGAACACTGAAGCTTTCTTT
-	TRBV27	TRBD2	TRBJ2-1	CALSGSPYNEQFF	TGTGCCCTTAGCGGGAGCCCCTACAATGAGCAGTTCTTC
-	TRBV15	TRBD2	TRBJ2-1	CATSGTSGSYEQFF	TGTGCCACCAGCGGGACTAGCGGGAGCTATGAGCAGTTCTTC
-	TRBV10-3	-	TRBJ2-7	CAIRVEEPGQRSYEQYF	TGTGCCATCAGGGTCGAGGAACCGGGACAAAGGTCCTACGAGCAGTACTTC
-	TRBV4-2	TRBD1	TRBJ1-1	CASSQIRDRVSEAFF	TGTGCCAGCAGCCAAATCCGGGACAGGGTCTCTGAAGCTTTCTTT
-	TRBV9	-	TRBJ2-7	CASSVAGRVVNEQYF	TGTGCCAGCAGCGTAGCGGGAAGGGTCGTCAACGAGCAGTACTTC
-	TRBV10-3	-	TRBJ2-2	CAISDIPTKTGELFF	TGTGCCATCAGTGATATCCCGACTAAAACCGGGGAGCTGTTTTTT
-	TRBV27	TRBD1	TRBJ2-5	CASKPGQLQETQYF	TGTGCCAGCAAGCCGGGACAGCTCCAAGAGACCCAGTACTTC
-	TRBV10-2	TRBD1	TRBJ1-2	CASNAMDRGGGYTF	TGCGCCAGCAATGCTATGGACAGGGGCGGTGGCTACACCTTC
-	TRBV27	-	TRBJ2-1	CASMNAYNEQFF	TGTGCCAGCATGAATGCGTACAATGAGCAGTTCTTC
-	TRBV7-9	TRBD1	TRBJ1-2	CASSPEGTADGYTF	TGTGCCAGCAGCCCTGAAGGGACAGCGGATGGCTACACCTTC
-	TRBV9	TRBD1	TRBJ1-4	CASSRGQAPTNEKLFF	TGTGCCAGCAGTAGGGGACAGGCTCCAACTAATGAAAAACTGTTTTTT
-	TRBV7-9	TRBD2	TRBJ2-1	CASSSYRTSGGYNEQFF	TGTGCCAGCAGCTCTTACAGGACTAGCGGGGGATACAATGAGCAGTTCTTC
-	TRBV25-1	-	TRBJ1-6	CASSDPRDTNSPLHF	TGTGCCAGCAGTGATCCCCGGGACACTAATTCACCCCTCCACTTT
-	TRBV9	-	TRBJ2-1	CASNSGTIYNEQFF	TGTGCCAGCAATAGCGGAACCATTTACAATGAGCAGTTCTTC
once	TRBV28	-	TRBJ2-3	CASSFPLQTTDTQYF	TGTGCCAGCAGTTTCCCCCTACAGACAACAGATACGCAGTATTTT
-	TRBV29-1	-	TRBJ2-3	CSSSEGVGTDTQYF	TGCAGCAGTTCCGAGGGGGTCGGCACAGATACGCAGTATTTT
-	TRBV14	-	TRBJ1-2	CASSQDRKGVYGYTF	TGTGCCAGCAGCCAAGATCGGAAGGGGGTGTATGGCTACACCTTC
-	TRBV4-3	-	TRBJ2-1	CASSSRFPPGRLNEQFF	TGCGCCAGCAGCTCCCGATTCCCGCCGGGGCGACTCAATGAGCAGTTCTTC
-	TRBV19	TRBD2	TRBJ2-3	CASSIALAVSTDTQYF	TGTGCCAGTAGTATAGCCCTAGCGGTTAGCACAGATACGCAGTATTTT
-	TRBV7-9	TRBD2	TRBJ2-7	CASSLKVIGAGGGVGEQYF	TGTGCCAGCAGCCTGAAGGTTATTGGCGCGGGAGGCGGGGTCGGAGAGCAGTACTTC
-	TRBV7-9	-	TRBJ1-1	CASSLVSAGNHEAFF	TGTGCCAGCAGCTTAGTGTCGGCTGGAAACCATGAAGCTTTCTTT
-	TRBV5-4	-	TRBJ2-2	CASSLRGLGGNTGELFF	TGTGCCAGCAGCTTGCGTGGACTAGGGGGGAACACCGGGGAGCTGTTTTTT
-	TRBV28	-	TRBJ1-2	CASSPEDRGYGYTF	TGTGCCAGCAGTCCGGAGGACAGAGGCTATGGCTACACCTTC
-	TRBV29-1	TRBD2	TRBJ2-7	CSVVIPGLAKYEQYF	TGCAGCGTTGTGATCCCGGGACTAGCGAAGTACGAGCAGTACTTC
once	TRBV4-3	TRBD2	TRBJ2-2	CASSQDRAGRNTGELFF	TGCGCCAGCAGCCAAGATCGAGCGGGGAGGAACACCGGGGAGCTGTTTTTT
-	TRBV27	-	TRBJ2-7	CASSFTGRYEQYF	TGTGCCAGCAGTTTTACGGGGAGGTACGAGCAGTACTTC
-	TRBV18	TRBD2	TRBJ2-1	CASSPGLAGTLNEQFF	TGTGCCAGCTCACCAGGACTAGCGGGAACGCTGAATGAGCAGTTCTTC
-	TRBV27	-	TRBJ1-2	CASSPVGGYYGYTF	TGTGCCAGCAGCCCCGTTGGGGGGTACTATGGCTACACCTTC
-	TRBV4-3	-	TRBJ2-7	CASSPWGRSYEQYF	TGCGCCAGCAGCCCCTGGGGCCGCTCCTACGAGCAGTACTTC
-	TRBV27	-	TRBJ1-2	CASSSLPPLAPYGYTF	TGTGCCAGCAGTTCCCTTCCCCCCTTAGCCCCCTATGGCTACACCTTC
-	TRBV7-2	-	TRBJ2-3	CASSLRNSFTDTQYF	TGTGCCAGCAGCTTAAGGAATTCTTTCACAGATACGCAGTATTTT
-	TRBV7-9	TRBD1	TRBJ2-3	CASSADRDRGGDTQYF	TGTGCCAGCAGCGCAGACCGGGACAGGGGGGGAGATACGCAGTATTTT
-	TRBV6-1	TRBD1	TRBJ1-1	CASGTGAYTEAFF	TGTGCCAGTGGAACAGGGGCTTACACTGAAGCTTTCTTT
-	TRBV9	-	TRBJ1-1	CASSTGQVNTEAFF	TGTGCCAGCAGCACGGGACAAGTGAACACTGAAGCTTTCTTT
-	TRBV6-5	TRBD1	TRBJ1-2	CASSYSTGEASYGYTF	TGTGCCAGCAGTTACTCGACAGGGGAGGCAAGTTATGGCTACACCTTC